The TCR beta chain under discussion was sequenced for a study of sequential checkpoint blockade in melanoma. The overall study: Patients were randomized 1:1 to nivolumab-then-ipilimumab or ipilimumab-then-nivolumab first-line. Maintenance nivolumab came after either treatment sequence.

Germline-derived CDR1 and CDR2 are SGDLS and YYNGEE. Trimming removed 4 bases from V and 8 bases from J; junction bases left unmatched: 15. The CDR3 is 16 amino acids. Treatment defined: randomized to nivolumab then ipilimumab (arm A) or the reverse (arm B). None of the patients previously received DNA-damaging chemotherapy. From thawed PBMCs, live CD3+CD8+ cells negative for CD19 and CD56 were sorted. The assay was immunoSEQ multiplex PCR, and TCRdb's table has in-frame clones only and misses some. The sample includes more than 25,000 clones, 85% to 90% of them seen just once. The sequence was collected from a human donor with melanoma. Specimen: CD8+ T cells sorted from blood (inferred from file names), collected from a patient given nivolumab and ipilimumab in sequence. J is TRBJ1-2 and V is TRBV9; 9 bases align to TRBD1. In DNA, the CDR3 is TGTGCCAGCAGCCCAACAAACCCCGGGACAGGGTACGGCTACACCTTC. As protein: CASSPTNPGTGYGYTF. Supplemented by reference TRBV9 and TRBJ1-2, the full variable domain reads DSGVTQTPKHLITATGQRVTLRCSPRSGDLSVYWYQQSLDQGLQFLIQYYNGEERAKGNILERFSAQQFPDLHSELNLSSLELGDSALYFCASSPTNPGTGYGYTFGSGTRLTVV.